This entry is about one T cell receptor (beta chain). What antigen it recognizes has not been identified. No much larger clonotype is one base removed from it; base qualities were not supplied. CDR1 is given as SNHLY and CDR2 as FYNNEI, both from the germline V gene. Spanning cysteine to phenylalanine, the CDR3 consists of 13 amino acids. The sequence is cut down to CDR3 DNA, 39 bases in frame from base 1. V is clipped by 3 bases and J by 4 bases, and the sequence between their germline boundaries is 9 bases long. The immunoSEQ hsTCRB v3.0 assay was used at survey level resolution to sequence the TRB variable region. TRB sequencing targeted a depth of about 40,000-55,000 T-cell genomes per sample. An Illumina MiSeq with a v3 150-cycle kit was used to sequence the pooled TRB libraries. Regarding the original processing steps: Repertoire analysis ran in R within a reproducible Nextflow workflow covering QC, data transformation and analysis. LymphoSeq2, an R package for exploring AIRR-Seq data, was used to implement the custom analyses. A handful of samples that produced fewer than 5000 total TRB sequences were removed, so under 200 HIV repertoires were analyzed. Among the 180 to 200 retained HIV repertoires, some 60 were collected before ART initiation and roughly 130 were collected after ART initiation. Repertoires were downsampled to 5000 TRB nucleotide sequences, and summary statistics were averaged over 100 downsampling iterations. Only TRB sequences with CDR3 regions of at least seven amino acids were retained for analysis. Two measures captured diversity: a Shannon entropy-derived clonality score and the Gini coefficient. In the repertoire networks, any two of the top 5000 CDR3 amino acid sequences were linked whenever the two sequences differed by an edit distance of one. GLIPH2 predicted antigen specificity groups and MHC restriction for TRB CDR3 amino acid sequences. To flag known associations with CMV, EBV, HIV or tissue antigens, CDR3 amino acid sequences were compared against VDJdb and McPAS-TCR. Pre-ART, post-ART and control groups were compared with Wilcoxon signed-rank tests and Holm-Bonferroni correction. The table comes from immuneACCESS by way of TCRdb, which keeps in-frame sequences with V and J called. Part of the clones is missing from these tables; in studies checked, under half for an unresolved V gene and the rest for unknown reasons. The V and J calls and clone size are taken from that table; D and trimming were inferred from the DNA. Here the sample has some 38,000 clones; roughly 80% occur a single time. The ten biggest clones cover roughly 5% of the sample.

To be included, a participant needed at least one PBMC sample from before ART initiation plus at least two post-ART samples. All participants with HIV were treated in the United States of America. Cryopreserved samples of about 0.95-11 million PBMC were thawed and washed before DNA extraction. At the time of the earliest PBMC sample, participants with HIV were aged between roughly 23 and 60 years. Each participant contributed PBMC samples from 1-4 timepoints before ART initiation and 2-8 timepoints after ART initiation, with a median of 7 samples. For every participant, serial HIV viral load, CD4+ T-cell count, ART history and demographic data were obtained. Genomic DNA was extracted from unsorted PBMC with a Qiagen kit on a QIAcube, processed in batches of 12 samples. The sample originates from a study of long-term antiretroviral therapy in people with HIV (dated by TCRdb to 2021 to 2024). Broadly, across the study: The earliest samples were collected approximately a decade before the 2015 WHO recommendation for immediate ART, a period when ART was typically delayed until CD4 counts fell. Of the 30 to 35 participants with HIV, about twelve were female. No cross-contamination during QIAcube processing was seen in test extractions of a monoclonal T-cell line run alongside a few dozen polyclonal samples. A total of over 150 cryopreserved PBMC samples came from 25 to 30 adults with confirmed HIV infection and were collected serially over a mean of about six years (range 1-12). A retrospective serial study tested whether ART initiation and durable HIV suppression were associated with changes in peripheral blood TRB repertoire composition and diversity. What the work shows at the level of the full study, not this receptor alone: The samples span the years 2004 to 2017, and the ART regimens used may be less effective than current regimens. Unsorted PBMC were profiled instead of sorted CD4+ and CD8+ T cells because pre-ART samples had limited cell numbers. Narrower CDR3 length ranges were observed in HIV repertoires than in controls, and an antigen-experienced repertoire with only a slight naive shift after ART was suggested by the network structure. Inferences about post-ART repertoire changes are limited because no data were available on ART adherence, viral resistance or therapy changes. A significant increase in TRB diversity was found to be associated with ART initiation, although TRB diversity was observed to remain significantly below that of transplant donor controls even after long-term ART. The repertoire was dominated across all time points by expanded TRB clones identified before ART initiation, although this dominance was seen to fluctuate and to decrease in many PLHIV after ART. Limited PBMC availability meant only the TCR beta chain was sequenced, without alpha chain pairing.

In this chain, TRBV2 is recombined with TRBJ1-2, with the D gene uncertain. The receptor was derived from a man younger than 30 with HIV. This specimen consisted of unsorted PBMCs, obtained 1.5 years after starting antiretroviral therapy. The CDR3 in this case is CASSERSIYGYTF. At the DNA level, the sequence is TGTGCCAGCAGTGAGAGGTCAATCTATGGCTACACCTTC.